This T cell receptor (beta chain) was sequenced in a study of T cell responses to AZD1222 COVID-19 vaccine. Points from the study as a whole: Unmutated regions of variants are reportedly targeted by nearly half of spike-specific TCRs.

Germline assignment: CDR1 SGHKS and CDR2 YYEKEE (reference sequence). The V and J ends lost 4 bases and 8 bases, in that order; junction bases with no gene match: 5. CDR3 length: 14 amino acids. This clone turned up a few times. Its antigen is unidentified. This table comes from immunoSEQ multiplex PCR, and its TCRdb copy is limited to in-frame clones, with some not included. This sample has about 72,000 clones; around 87% occur once, and the top ten carry around 24%. This clonotype was obtained from an adult in good health. The gene calls are TRBV5-5 and TRBJ1-5; 11 positions agree with TRBD1. Sample: peripheral blood, taken on day 0 of AZD1222 vaccination. The CDR3 DNA sequence: TGTGCCAGCAGCAGGACAGGGGGCGGGAAGCCCCAGCATTTT. Translating gives CASSRTGGGKPQHF.